The 12 T cell receptor beta chains given below trace back to one sample, sequenced in a study of shared clonotypes between healthy human individuals. Generated by immunoSEQ multiplex PCR, the TCRdb table keeps only in-frame clones and is missing some. The sample gives 550,000 to 850,000 clones, roughly 72% of which show up once; under 2% is in the top ten. The source material was memory CD4+ T cells sorted from blood. This sample's subset: CD45RA-negative fraction. The receptor source for this set is a woman aged 25 to 39 in good health.

The V call is TRBV18, the J call TRBJ2-5; D may correspond to TRBD1 or TRBD2 (5 bases each). Germline loops: CDR1 KGHSH, CDR2 LQKENI. V lost 3 bases, J lost 5 bases, and 16 bases lay in between. The CDR3 loop spans 15 amino acids. The CDR3 here is CASSPVGGVYETQYF. The DNA of the CDR3 is TGTGCCAGCTCACCGGTTGGGGGAGTCTATGAGACCCAGTACTTC.

This sequence joins TRBV10-2 and TRBJ1-6, with D possibly TRBD1 on 5 matching bases. CDR3 length equals 13 residues. V shed 2 bases and J shed 7 bases, with 6 bases lying between them. Germline values: CDR1 WSHSY, CDR2 SAAADI. The CDR3 DNA reads as TGCGCCAGCAGTGAGCCAGGGAATTCACCCCTCCACTTT. Encoded protein: CASSEPGNSPLHF.

The J gene is TRBJ2-2, the V gene TRBV19; 7 bases map to TRBD1. The ends lost 7 bases at V and 5 bases at J; junction bases unmatched: 10. Germline V gives CDR1 LNHDA, CDR2 SQIVND (reference sequence). The CDR3 loop spans 15 amino acids. The CDR3 region is CASTEQGSWTGELFF. In DNA form, the CDR3 reads TGTGCCAGTACTGAACAGGGGAGTTGGACCGGGGAGCTGTTTTTT.

The count of this clone is one. The rearrangement links TRBV28 to TRBJ1-5, with 9 bases aligning to TRBD1. V shed 7 bases, J shed 5 bases, and the junction held 6 bases outside the gene matches. This CDR3 spans 14 amino acids. Germline CDR1 reads MDHEN; CDR2 reads SYDVKM. CDR3 in DNA: TGTGCCAGCAACAGGGGGCCAGAATATCAGCCCCAGCATTTT. Translating gives CASNRGPEYQPQHF.

This clone showed up just once. The chain links TRBV6-1 to TRBJ2-1, with D possibly matching TRBD2 (6 bases). The CDR3 runs 11 residues. V was cut by 7 bases and J by 9 bases, with 10 bases left in between. CDR1 is MNHNS and CDR2 is SASEGT in the germline V gene. CDR3 region: CASTYGGEQFF. The CDR3 DNA sequence: TGTGCCAGCACCTACGGGGGTGAGCAGTTCTTC.

The rearrangement uses TRBV7-9 and TRBJ2-4; 9 nucleotides agree with TRBD1. V shed 1 base and J 1 base; nucleotides not matched to a gene: 8. The CDR3 has 18 residues. Germline CDR1 is SEHNR and CDR2 is FQNEAQ (reference sequence). CDR3 bases: TGTGCCAGCAGCTTAGGGGACCCCGGGACAGGGGCCAAAAACATTCAGTACTTC. It is translated as CASSLGDPGTGAKNIQYF.

CDR3 DNA sequence: TGTGCCAGCAGCCAAGATCCGGATTATGGCTACACCTTC. This gives the protein CASSQDPDYGYTF. The rearrangement joins TRBV4-2 to TRBJ1-2; no firm D call. This CDR3 comprises 13 residues. The germline CDR1 and CDR2 sequences are LGHNA and YNFKEQ. V lost 0 bases, J lost 5 bases, and 7 bases lay in between.

V and J are TRBV27 and TRBJ2-1; 10 bases are a match to TRBD2. From germline, CDR1 is MNHEY and CDR2 SMNVEV (reference sequence). The CDR3 is 15 residues long. Trimming at V came to 3 bases and at J to 7 bases, leaving 6 bases not matched to a gene. The CDR3 nucleotides read TGTGCCAGCAGTTTGGGGGCTAGCGGGAGAAATGAGCAGTTCTTC. Encoded protein: CASSLGASGRNEQFF.

J is TRBJ2-1 and V is TRBV19; 15 bases align to TRBD2. Looked up from germline, CDR1 is LNHDA and CDR2 is SQIVND (reference sequence). J gave up 15 bases and V 7 bases, and 19 bases lay outside the gene matches. CDR3 length: 17 amino acids. The CDR3 sequence is CASTRTAGLAGGPSWFF. In DNA, the CDR3 is TGTGCCAGTACCCGGACGGCCGGACTAGCGGGAGGGCCATCATGGTTCTTC.

V and J are TRBV28 and TRBJ2-5; the D call may be TRBD1 or TRBD2 (5 bases each). The CDR3 has 14 amino acids. Germline assignment: CDR1 MDHEN and CDR2 SYDVKM. V dropped 3 bases and J dropped 7 bases, with 15 bases sitting between them. The CDR3 loop reads CASSFRSGTGTQYF. The DNA for the CDR3 is TGTGCCAGCAGTTTCCGGAGTGGGACCGGGACCCAGTACTTC.

In this sample, this clone turned up once. This chain joins TRBV2 and TRBJ1-1; TRBD1 agrees at 9 bases. This CDR3 has 13 amino acids. CDR1 is SNHLY, CDR2 FYNNEI, per germline. Trimming at V came to 4 bases and at J to 6 bases, leaving 3 bases not matched to a gene. The CDR3 loop is CASSGTGVPEAFF. In DNA, the CDR3 is TGTGCCAGCAGTGGGACAGGGGTCCCTGAAGCTTTCTTT.

This chain links TRBV11-2 with TRBJ2-1; no reliable D call. CDR1 is SGHAT and CDR2 is FQNNGV in the germline V gene. Trimming pared 1 base from V and 5 bases from J, leaving 9 bases between. The CDR3 totals 14 residues. The CDR3 DNA follows: TGTGCCAGCAGCTTAGGTGTTGATAACAATGAGCAGTTCTTC. Protein sequence: CASSLGVDNNEQFF.